The clone carrying this T cell receptor beta chain appeared a few times. What it binds is unknown. This sample was included in a study of post-analysis software for immune sequencing data. General study results and limits: Among multiple sclerosis patients, normalized Chao1 diversity was significantly below that of controls. Those samples that were prepared in the same batch co-clustered strongly by F measure.

cDNA libraries for TCR beta contained unique molecular identifiers. TCRdb re-analysed the PCR reads in MiXCR, keeping a single row per CDR3 protein. Of some 450,000 distinct CDR3 sequences listed, roughly 45% were seen once; the top ten hold 12%. The sample taken for sequencing was blood. The TCR comes from a girl aged 10 to 17 with multiple sclerosis.

CDR3 amino acids: CASSLDRDLEAFF. The DNA for the CDR3 is TGTGCCAGCAGCTTAGACCGGGACCTTGAAGCTTTCTTT. The chain recombines TRBV7-2 with TRBJ1-1; D is perhaps TRBD1 (5 bases). This CDR3 is 13 amino acids long. V was pared by 1 base and J by 7 bases, with 10 bases between. Germline CDR1 is SGHTA and CDR2 is FQGNSA.